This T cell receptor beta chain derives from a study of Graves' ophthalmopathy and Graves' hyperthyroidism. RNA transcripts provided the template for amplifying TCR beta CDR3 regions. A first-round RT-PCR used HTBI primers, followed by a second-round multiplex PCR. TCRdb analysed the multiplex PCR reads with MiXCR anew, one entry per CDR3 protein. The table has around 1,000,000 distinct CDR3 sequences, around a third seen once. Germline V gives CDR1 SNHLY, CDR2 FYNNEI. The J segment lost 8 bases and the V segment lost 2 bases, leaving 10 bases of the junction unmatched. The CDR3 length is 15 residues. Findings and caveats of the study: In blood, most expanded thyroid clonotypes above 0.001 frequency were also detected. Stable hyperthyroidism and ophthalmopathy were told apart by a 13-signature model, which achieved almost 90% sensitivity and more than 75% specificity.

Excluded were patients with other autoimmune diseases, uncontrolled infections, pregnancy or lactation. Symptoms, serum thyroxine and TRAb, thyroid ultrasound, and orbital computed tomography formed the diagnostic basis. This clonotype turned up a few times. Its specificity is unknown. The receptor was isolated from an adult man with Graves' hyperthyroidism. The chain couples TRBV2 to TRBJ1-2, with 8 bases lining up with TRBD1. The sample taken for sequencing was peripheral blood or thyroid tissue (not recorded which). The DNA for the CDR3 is TGTGCCAGCAGTGAACTCTTGACAGGGGTGTTCGGCTACACCTTC. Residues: CASSELLTGVFGYTF. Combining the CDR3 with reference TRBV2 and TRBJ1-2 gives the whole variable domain EPEVTQTPSHQVTQMGQEVILRCVPISNHLYFYWYRQILGQKVEFLVSFYNNEISEKSEIFDDQFSVERPDGSNFTLKIRSTKLEDSAMYFCASSELLTGVFGYTFGSGTRLTVV.